The T cell receptor (beta chain) under discussion was sequenced for a study of T cells after yellow fever vaccination. As to this clonotype: Its target is unknown.

Points from the study as a whole: Abundant clonotypes (contaminants from the bulk population) could be present in FACS-sorted repertoires. Reappearing after the booster were most of the clones from primary vaccination (approximately 96% CD4, 85% to 90% CD8). By day 5 rather than day 15, the secondary response had peaked, though it was weaker.

From the 5' RACE reads, TCRdb called clonotypes with MiXCR, one entry per CDR3 protein. Of hundreds of thousands of distinct CDR3 sequences listed, approximately 13% are singletons. The material was PBMCs, obtained on the day of the yellow fever booster vaccination. The source of this sequence is a man between 25 and 39 years old who received the YFV17D yellow fever vaccine.

CDR3: CASSLKGNGANVLTF. The CDR3 DNA follows: TGTGCCAGCAGCCTTAAGGGGAATGGGGCCAACGTCCTGACTTTC. The chain carries TRBV12-3 or TRBV12-4 and TRBJ2-6, with D possibly matching TRBD1 (5 bases). This CDR3 region has 15 residues. The V end lost 6 bases, the J end lost 3 bases, and 12 bases lay between the germline ends.